This T cell receptor (beta chain) was recorded in a study of shared clonotypes between healthy human individuals. General study findings and limits: Rarefaction exposed incomplete sorted-subset sequencing despite large depth.

In the case of this clone: What it binds is not known. The same CDR3 also results from other DNA sequences found in this sample.

Each donor was a Caucasian adult residing in Nashville, Tennessee. Investigators spread the genomic DNA of each subset evenly over several immunoSEQ plates. On sorted subsets, replicate PCRs used roughly 190 ng DNA, or tens of thousands of T cell genomes. The assay was immunoSEQ multiplex PCR, and TCRdb's table has in-frame clones only and misses some. Of a few million clones detected, under 95% appear once; the ten largest clones hold 0.3% to 0.45%. Germline loops: CDR1 SGHRS, CDR2 YFSETQ. V lost 3 bases, J lost 1 base, and 11 bases lay in between. The CDR3 has 15 residues. This clonotype was obtained from a man between 18 and 29 years old in good health. Some clones in this sample may be carry-over from other donors' samples. This chain joins TRBV5-1 and TRBJ2-1; D is possibly TRBD2 (5 bases). Sequenced material: naive CD4+ T cells from PBMCs. This sample's subset: CD45RA+ positively selected. CDR3 residues: CASSSGGPSYNEQFF. The CDR3 DNA sequence: TGCGCCAGCAGCTCCGGAGGCCCTTCCTACAATGAGCAGTTCTTC. The whole variable domain, remainder taken from reference TRBV5-1 and TRBJ2-1, is KAGVTQTPRYLIKTRGQQVTLSCSPISGHRSVSWYQQTPGQGLQFLFEYFSETQRNKGNFPGRFSGRQFSNSRSEMNVSTLELGDSALYLCASSSGGPSYNEQFFGPGTRLTVL.